The sequence of this T cell receptor (beta chain) was determined in a study of T cells after yellow fever vaccination. V was trimmed by 2 bases and J by 1 base, leaving 8 bases between them. The CDR3 length is 14 residues. Germline CDR1 SGHTA, CDR2 FQGNSA. This clonotype was counted a few times. One entry per CDR3 protein, called by TCRdb with MiXCR from the 5' RACE reads. The sample has some 320,000 distinct CDR3 sequences, 4.1% seen once. This sample comprised PBMCs, obtained 5 days after the yellow fever booster vaccination. This TCR was sampled from a young man who received the YFV17D yellow fever vaccine. The V call is TRBV7-2, the J call TRBJ1-1; D not certain. The CDR3 is CASSLRSQNTEAFF. The CDR3 DNA sequence: TGTGCCAGCAGCTTAAGGTCCCAGAACACTGAAGCTTTCTTT.